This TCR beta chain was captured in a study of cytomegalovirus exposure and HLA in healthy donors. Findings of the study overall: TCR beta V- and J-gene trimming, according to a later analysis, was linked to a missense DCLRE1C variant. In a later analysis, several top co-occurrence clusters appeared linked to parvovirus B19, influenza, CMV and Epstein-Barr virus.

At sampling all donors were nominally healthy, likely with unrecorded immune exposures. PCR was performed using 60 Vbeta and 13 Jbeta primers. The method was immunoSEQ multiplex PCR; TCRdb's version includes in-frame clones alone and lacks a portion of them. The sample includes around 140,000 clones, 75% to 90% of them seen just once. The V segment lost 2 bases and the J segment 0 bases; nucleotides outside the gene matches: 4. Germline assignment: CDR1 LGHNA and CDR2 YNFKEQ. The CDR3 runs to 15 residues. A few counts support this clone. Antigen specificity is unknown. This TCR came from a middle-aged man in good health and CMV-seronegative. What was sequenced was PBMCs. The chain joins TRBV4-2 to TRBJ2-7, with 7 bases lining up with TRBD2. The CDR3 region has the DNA TGTGCCAGCAGCCAAACTAGCGCTAGCTCCTACGAGCAGTACTTC. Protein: CASSQTSASSYEQYF.